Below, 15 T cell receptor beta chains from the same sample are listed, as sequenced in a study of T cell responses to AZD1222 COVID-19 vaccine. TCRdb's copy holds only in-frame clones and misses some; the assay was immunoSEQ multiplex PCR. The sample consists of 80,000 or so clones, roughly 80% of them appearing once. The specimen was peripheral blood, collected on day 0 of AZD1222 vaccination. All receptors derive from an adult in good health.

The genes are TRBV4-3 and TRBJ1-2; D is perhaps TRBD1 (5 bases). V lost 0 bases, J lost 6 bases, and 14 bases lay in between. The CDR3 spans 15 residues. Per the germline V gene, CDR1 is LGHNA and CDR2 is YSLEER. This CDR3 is CASSQDTGAPDGYTF. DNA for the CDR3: TGCGCCAGCAGCCAAGACACCGGGGCTCCGGATGGCTACACCTTC.

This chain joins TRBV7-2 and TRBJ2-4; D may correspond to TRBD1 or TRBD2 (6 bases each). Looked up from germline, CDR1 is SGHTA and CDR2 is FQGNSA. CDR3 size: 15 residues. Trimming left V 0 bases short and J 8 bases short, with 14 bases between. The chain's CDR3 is CASSLAGTEGDIQYF. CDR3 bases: TGTGCCAGCAGCTTAGCTGGGACTGAGGGGGACATTCAGTACTTC.

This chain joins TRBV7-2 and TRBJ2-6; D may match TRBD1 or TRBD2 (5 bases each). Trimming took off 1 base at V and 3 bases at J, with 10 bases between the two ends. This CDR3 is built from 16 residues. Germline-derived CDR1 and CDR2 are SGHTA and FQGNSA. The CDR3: CASSLVGGGGANVLTF. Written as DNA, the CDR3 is TGTGCCAGCAGCTTAGTTGGGGGTGGTGGGGCCAACGTCCTGACTTTC.

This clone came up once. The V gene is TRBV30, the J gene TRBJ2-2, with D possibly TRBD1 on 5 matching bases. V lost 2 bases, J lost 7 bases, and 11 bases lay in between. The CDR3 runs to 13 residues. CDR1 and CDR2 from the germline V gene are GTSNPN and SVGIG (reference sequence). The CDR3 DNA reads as TGTGCCTGGAGTAGGGGTGGCGGCGGGGAGCTGTTTTTT. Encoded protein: CAWSRGGGGELFF.

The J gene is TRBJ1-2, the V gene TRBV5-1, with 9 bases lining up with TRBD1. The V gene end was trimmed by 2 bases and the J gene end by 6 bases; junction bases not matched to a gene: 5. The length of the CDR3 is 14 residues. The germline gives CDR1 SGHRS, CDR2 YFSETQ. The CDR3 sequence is CASSFETGGNGYTF. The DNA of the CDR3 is TGCGCCAGCAGCTTTGAGACAGGGGGAAATGGCTACACCTTC.

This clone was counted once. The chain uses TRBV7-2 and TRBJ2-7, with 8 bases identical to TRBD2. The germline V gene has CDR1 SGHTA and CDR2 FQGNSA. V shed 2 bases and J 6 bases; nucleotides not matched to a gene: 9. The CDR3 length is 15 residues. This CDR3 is CASSLRTGGPGEQYF. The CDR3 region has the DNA TGTGCCAGCAGCTTAAGGACGGGAGGGCCGGGCGAGCAGTACTTC.

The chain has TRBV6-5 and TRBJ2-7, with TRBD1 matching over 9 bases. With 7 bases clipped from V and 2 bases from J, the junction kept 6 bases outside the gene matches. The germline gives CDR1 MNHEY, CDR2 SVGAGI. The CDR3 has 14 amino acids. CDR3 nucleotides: TGTGCCAGCACCCGAGGACAGGGGCCCTACGAGCAGTACTTC. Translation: CASTRGQGPYEQYF.

In DNA form, the CDR3 reads TGTGCCAGCAGCAAAACAGGGGAAAACACCGGGGAGCTGTTTTTT. As protein: CASSKTGENTGELFF. V gene TRBV6-2 or TRBV6-3 combines with J gene TRBJ2-2; 7 bases align to TRBD1. The CDR3 is 15 residues long. Germline-derived CDR1 and CDR2 are MNHEY and SVGEGT. J gave up 2 bases and V 6 bases, and 6 bases lay outside the gene matches.

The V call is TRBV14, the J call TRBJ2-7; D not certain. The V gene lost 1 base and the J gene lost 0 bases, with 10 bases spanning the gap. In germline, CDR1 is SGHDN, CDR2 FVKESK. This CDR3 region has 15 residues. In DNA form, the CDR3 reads TGTGCCAGCAGCCAAGGGTTCGGTAGCTCCTACGAGCAGTACTTC. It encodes CASSQGFGSSYEQYF.

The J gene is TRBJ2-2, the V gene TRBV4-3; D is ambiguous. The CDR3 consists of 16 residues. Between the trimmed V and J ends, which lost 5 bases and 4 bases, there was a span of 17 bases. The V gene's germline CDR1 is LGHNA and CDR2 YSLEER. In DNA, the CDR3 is TGCGCCAGCAGCACCCAGGAACAGACGTCCACCGGGGAGCTGTTTTTT. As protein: CASSTQEQTSTGELFF.

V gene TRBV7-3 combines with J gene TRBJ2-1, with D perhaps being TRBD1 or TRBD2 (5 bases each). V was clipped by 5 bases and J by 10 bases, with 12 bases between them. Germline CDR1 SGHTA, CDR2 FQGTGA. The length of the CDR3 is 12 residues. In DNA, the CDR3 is TGTGCCAGCAGCCCGACCGGGACGGAGCAGTTCTTC. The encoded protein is CASSPTGTEQFF.

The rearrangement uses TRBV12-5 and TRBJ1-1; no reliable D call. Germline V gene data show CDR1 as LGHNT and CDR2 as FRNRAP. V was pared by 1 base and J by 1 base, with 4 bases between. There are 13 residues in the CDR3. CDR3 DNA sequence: TGTGCTAGTGGTTTGGCCCCGAACACTGAAGCTTTCTTT. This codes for CASGLAPNTEAFF.

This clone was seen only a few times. CDR3 nucleotides: TGTGCCATCACCCCCGGGACAGAGGCCCGTGCTGAAGCTTTCTTT. Translation: CAITPGTEARAEAFF. This sequence joins TRBV10-3 and TRBJ1-1; 7 nucleotides align to TRBD1. Germline CDR1 is ENHRY and CDR2 is SYGVKD. Unmatched junction bases numbered 14, after V lost 7 bases and J lost 6 bases. The length of the CDR3 is 15 residues.

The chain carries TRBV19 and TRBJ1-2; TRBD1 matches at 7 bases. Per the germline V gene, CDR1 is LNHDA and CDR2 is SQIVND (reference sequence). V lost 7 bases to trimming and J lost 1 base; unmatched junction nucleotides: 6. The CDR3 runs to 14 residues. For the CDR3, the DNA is TGTGCCAGTACCCCAGACAGGGTTAACTATGGCTACACCTTC. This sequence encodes CASTPDRVNYGYTF.

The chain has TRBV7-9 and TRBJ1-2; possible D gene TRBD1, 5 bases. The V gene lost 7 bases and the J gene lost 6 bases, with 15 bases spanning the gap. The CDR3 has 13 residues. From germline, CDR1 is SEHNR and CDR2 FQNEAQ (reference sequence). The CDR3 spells CASTAGTVHGYTF. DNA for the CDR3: TGTGCCAGCACCGCCGGGACGGTCCATGGCTACACCTTC.